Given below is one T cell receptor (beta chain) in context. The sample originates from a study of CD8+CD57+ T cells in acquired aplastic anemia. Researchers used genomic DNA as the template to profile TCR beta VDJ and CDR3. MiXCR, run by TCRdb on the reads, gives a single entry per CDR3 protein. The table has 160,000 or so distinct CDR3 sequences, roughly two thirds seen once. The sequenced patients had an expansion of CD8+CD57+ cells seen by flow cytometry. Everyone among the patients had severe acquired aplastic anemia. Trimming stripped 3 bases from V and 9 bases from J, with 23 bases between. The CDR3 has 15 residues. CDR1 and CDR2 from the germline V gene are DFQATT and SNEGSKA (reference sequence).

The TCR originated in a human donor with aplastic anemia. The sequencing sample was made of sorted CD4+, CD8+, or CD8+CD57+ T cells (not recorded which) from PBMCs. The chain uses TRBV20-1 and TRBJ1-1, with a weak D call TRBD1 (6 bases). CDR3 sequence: CSASSPITGMVQAFF. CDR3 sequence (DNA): TGCAGTGCTAGCTCCCCTATAACAGGGATGGTCCAAGCTTTCTTT.